Given below is one T cell receptor beta chain in context. Antigen unknown. 60 Vbeta and 13 Jbeta primers were used in PCR. Clones were read by immunoSEQ multiplex PCR, and TCRdb kept only the in-frame ones, dropping some. The data hold fewer than 200,000 clones, with 76% observed a single time. The sample originates from a study of cytomegalovirus exposure and HLA in healthy donors. Study findings and constraints: Later analysis reportedly placed an Asian-associated ancestry cluster below the roughly 600-donor mean in N-insertions. Across donors, most TCRs were seen rarely, yet some public ones were widespread. A later analysis revealed that TCR association rates differed between HLA loci, peaking at DRB1 and bottoming out at HLA-C.

Germline CDR1 is MGHRA and CDR2 is YSYEKL. There are 16 residues in the CDR3. V was pared by 4 bases and J by 2 bases, with 17 bases between. Sequenced material: PBMCs. V usage is TRBV4-1 and J usage is TRBJ2-5; no firm D call. This clonotype was obtained from a female donor in good health and CMV-seronegative. CDR3 coding DNA: TGCGCCAGCAGCCCCTCCGTGAGAGGCTCACAAGAGACCCAGTACTTC. Amino acid sequence: CASSPSVRGSQETQYF.